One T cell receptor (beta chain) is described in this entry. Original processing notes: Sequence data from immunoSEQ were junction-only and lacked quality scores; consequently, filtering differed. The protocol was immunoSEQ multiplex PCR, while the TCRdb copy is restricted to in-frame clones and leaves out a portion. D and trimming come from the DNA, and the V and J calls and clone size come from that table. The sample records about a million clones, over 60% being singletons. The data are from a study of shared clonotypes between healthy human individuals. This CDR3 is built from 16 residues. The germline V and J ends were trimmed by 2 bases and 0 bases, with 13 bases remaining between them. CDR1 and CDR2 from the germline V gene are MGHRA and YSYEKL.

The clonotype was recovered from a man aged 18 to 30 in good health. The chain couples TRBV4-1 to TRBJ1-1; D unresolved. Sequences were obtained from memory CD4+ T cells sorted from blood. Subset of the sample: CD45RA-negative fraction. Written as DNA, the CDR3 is TGCGCCAGCAGCCAACCCCGCCGGGCCATGAACACTGAAGCTTTCTTT. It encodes CASSQPRRAMNTEAFF.